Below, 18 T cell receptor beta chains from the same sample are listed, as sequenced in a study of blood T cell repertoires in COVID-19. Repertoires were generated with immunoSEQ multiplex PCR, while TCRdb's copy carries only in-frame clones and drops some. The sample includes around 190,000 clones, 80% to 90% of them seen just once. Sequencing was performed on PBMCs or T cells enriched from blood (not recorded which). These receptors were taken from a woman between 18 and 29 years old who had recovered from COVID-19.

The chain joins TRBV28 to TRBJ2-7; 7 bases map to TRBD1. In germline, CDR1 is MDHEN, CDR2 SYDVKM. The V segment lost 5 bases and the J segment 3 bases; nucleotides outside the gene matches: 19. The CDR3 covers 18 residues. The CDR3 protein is CASSQFQSTGDPNYEQYF. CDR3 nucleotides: TGTGCCAGCAGTCAGTTCCAGTCAACAGGGGATCCGAACTACGAGCAGTACTTC.

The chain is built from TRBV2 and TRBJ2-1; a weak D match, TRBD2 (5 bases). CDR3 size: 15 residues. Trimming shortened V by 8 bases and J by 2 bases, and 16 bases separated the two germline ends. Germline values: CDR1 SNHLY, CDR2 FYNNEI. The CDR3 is CASVPMAGAYNEQFF. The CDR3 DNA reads TGTGCCAGCGTCCCAATGGCGGGTGCCTACAATGAGCAGTTCTTC.

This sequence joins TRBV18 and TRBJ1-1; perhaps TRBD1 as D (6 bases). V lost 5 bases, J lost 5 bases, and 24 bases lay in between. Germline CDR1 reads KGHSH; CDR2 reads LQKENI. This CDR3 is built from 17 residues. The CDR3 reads CASSSTGTYRTGTEAFF. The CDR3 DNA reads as TGTGCCAGCTCATCCACCGGGACATACAGAACGGGGACTGAAGCTTTCTTT.

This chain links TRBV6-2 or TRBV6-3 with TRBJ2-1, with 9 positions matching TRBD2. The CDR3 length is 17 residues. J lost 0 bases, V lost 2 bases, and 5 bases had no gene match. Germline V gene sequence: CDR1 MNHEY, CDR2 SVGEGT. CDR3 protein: CASSYGGSGSSYNEQFF. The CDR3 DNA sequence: TGTGCCAGCAGTTACGGGGGTAGCGGGAGCTCCTACAATGAGCAGTTCTTC.

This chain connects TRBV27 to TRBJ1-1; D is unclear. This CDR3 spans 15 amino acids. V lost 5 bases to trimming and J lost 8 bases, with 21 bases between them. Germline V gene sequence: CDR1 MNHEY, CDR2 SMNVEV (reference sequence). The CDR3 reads CASSPGLPNSKEAFF. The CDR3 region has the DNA TGTGCCAGCAGTCCAGGTTTGCCGAATTCCAAAGAAGCTTTCTTT.

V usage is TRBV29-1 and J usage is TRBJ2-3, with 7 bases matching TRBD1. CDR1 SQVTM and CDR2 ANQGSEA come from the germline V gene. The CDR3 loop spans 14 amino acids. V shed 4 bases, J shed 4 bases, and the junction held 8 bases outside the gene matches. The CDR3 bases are TGCAGCGTTGGGCGAAGGGACAGACCAGATACGCAGTATTTT. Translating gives CSVGRRDRPDTQYF.

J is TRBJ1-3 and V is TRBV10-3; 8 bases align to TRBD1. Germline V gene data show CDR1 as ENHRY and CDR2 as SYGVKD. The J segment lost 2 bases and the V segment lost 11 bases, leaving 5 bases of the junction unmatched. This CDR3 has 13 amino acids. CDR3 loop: CAASQGAGNTIYF. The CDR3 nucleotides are TGTGCCGCGTCACAGGGGGCTGGAAACACCATATATTTT.

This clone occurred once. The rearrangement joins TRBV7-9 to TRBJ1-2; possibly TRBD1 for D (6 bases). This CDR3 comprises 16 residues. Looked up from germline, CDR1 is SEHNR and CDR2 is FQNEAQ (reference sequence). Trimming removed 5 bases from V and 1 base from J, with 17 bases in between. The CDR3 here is CASSQLGTLVNYGYTF. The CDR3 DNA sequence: TGTGCCAGCAGCCAGCTCGGGACACTAGTTAACTATGGCTACACCTTC.

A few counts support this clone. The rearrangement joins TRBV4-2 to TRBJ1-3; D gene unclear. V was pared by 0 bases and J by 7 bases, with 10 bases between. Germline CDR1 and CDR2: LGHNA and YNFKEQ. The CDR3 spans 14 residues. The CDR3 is CASSQDAGFNTIYF. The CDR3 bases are TGTGCCAGCAGCCAAGACGCAGGCTTCAACACCATATATTTT.

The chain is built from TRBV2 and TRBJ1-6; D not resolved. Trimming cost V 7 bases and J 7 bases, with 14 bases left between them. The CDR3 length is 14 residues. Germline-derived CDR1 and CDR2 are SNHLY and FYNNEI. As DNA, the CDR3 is TGTGCCAGCAAAAGGGCGGAGGGAAATTCACCCCTCCACTTT. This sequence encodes CASKRAEGNSPLHF. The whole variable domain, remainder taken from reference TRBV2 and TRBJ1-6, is EPEVTQTPSHQVTQMGQEVILRCVPISNHLYFYWYRQILGQKVEFLVSFYNNEISEKSEIFDDQFSVERPDGSNFTLKIRSTKLEDSAMYFCASKRAEGNSPLHFGNGTRLTVT.

The CDR3 sequence is CASTPSGYYEQYF. CDR3 DNA: TGTGCCAGCACCCCTTCGGGATACTACGAGCAGTACTTC. The chain is built from TRBV11-2 and TRBJ2-7, with a possible D match to TRBD2 (5 bases). V was shortened by 7 bases and J by 3 bases, with 13 bases between the two germline ends. CDR3 length equals 13 residues. In germline, CDR1 is SGHAT, CDR2 FQNNGV.

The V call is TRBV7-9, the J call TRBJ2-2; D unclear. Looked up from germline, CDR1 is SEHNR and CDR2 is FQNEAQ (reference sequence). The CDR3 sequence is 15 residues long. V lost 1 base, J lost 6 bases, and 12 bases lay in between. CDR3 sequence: CASSLDTGGAGELFF. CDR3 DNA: TGTGCCAGCAGCTTAGATACTGGCGGTGCCGGGGAGCTGTTTTTT.

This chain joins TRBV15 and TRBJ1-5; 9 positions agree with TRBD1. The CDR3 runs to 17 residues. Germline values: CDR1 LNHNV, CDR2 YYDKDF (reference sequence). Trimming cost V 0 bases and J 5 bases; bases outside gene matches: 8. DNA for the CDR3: TGTGCCACCAGCAGAGATCGAGGGACAGGGATAGATCAGCCCCAGCATTTT. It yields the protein CATSRDRGTGIDQPQHF.

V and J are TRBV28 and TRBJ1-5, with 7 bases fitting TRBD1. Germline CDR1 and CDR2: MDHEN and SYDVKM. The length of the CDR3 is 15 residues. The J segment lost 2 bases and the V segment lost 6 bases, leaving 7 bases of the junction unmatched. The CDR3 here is CASSTDRVGNQPQHF. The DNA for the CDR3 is TGTGCCAGCAGCACAGACAGGGTGGGCAATCAGCCCCAGCATTTT.

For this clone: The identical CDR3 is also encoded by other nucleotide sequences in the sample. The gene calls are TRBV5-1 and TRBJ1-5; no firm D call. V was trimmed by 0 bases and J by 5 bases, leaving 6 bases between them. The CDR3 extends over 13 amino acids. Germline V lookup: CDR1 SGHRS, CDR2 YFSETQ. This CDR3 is CASSLERDQPQHF. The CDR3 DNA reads TGCGCCAGCAGCTTGGAGAGGGATCAGCCCCAGCATTTT.

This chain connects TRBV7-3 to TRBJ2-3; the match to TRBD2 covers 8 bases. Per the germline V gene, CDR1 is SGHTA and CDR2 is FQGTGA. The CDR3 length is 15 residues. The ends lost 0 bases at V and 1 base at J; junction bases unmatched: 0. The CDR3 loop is CASSLTTSGTDTQYF. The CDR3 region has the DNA TGTGCCAGCAGCTTAACGACTAGCGGCACAGATACGCAGTATTTT.

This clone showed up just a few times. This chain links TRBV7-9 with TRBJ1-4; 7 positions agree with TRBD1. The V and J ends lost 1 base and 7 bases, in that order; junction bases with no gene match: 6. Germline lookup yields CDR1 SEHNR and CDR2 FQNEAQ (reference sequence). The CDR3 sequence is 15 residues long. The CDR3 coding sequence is TGTGCCAGCAGCTTAGATCAGGGGGGCGGTGAAAAACTGTTTTTT. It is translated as CASSLDQGGGEKLFF.

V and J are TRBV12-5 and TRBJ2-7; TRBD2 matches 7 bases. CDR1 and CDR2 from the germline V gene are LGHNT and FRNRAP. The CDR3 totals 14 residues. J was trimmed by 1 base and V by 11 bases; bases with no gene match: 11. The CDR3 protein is CAGLRRGLSYEQYF. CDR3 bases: TGTGCTGGCCTGCGGCGGGGGTTATCCTACGAGCAGTACTTC.